This T cell receptor (beta chain) was sequenced for a study of blood T cells in healthy people across ages. Regarding the study as a whole: TCR beta diversity was tightly associated with the proportion of naive T cells. A greater number of naive CD4+ cells and higher diversity distinguished long-lived donors from aged donors.

As to this clonotype: The target antigen is unknown.

Primers used in a second PCR of roughly 6 to 12 cycles were a sample-barcoded 5' primer and a J-beta primer mix. A template-switch adaptor that had 12 random nucleotides put a tag on each cDNA molecule. TCRdb re-analysed the 5' RACE reads in MiXCR, keeping a single row per CDR3 protein. The sample contains about 1,800,000 distinct CDR3 sequences, 28% of which appear only once. Samples each yielded at least 5 micrograms of total RNA. There are 13 residues in the CDR3. The V gene's germline CDR1 is SQVTM and CDR2 ANQGSEA. V gave up 4 bases and J gave up 4 bases, with 8 bases separating them. The sample comprised blood. This receptor was taken from a woman aged 30 to 39 in good health. The rearrangement links TRBV29-1 to TRBJ2-6; D ambiguous. For the CDR3, the DNA is TGCAGCGTTGCCGTAACGGGGGCCAACGTCCTGACTTTC. It is translated as CSVAVTGANVLTF. Combining the CDR3 with reference TRBV29-1 and TRBJ2-6 gives the whole variable domain SAVISQKPSRDICQRGTSLTIQCQVDSQVTMMFWYRQQPGQSLTLIATANQGSEATYESGFVIDKFPISRPNLTFSTLTVSNMSPEDSSIYLCSVAVTGANVLTFGAGSRLTVL.